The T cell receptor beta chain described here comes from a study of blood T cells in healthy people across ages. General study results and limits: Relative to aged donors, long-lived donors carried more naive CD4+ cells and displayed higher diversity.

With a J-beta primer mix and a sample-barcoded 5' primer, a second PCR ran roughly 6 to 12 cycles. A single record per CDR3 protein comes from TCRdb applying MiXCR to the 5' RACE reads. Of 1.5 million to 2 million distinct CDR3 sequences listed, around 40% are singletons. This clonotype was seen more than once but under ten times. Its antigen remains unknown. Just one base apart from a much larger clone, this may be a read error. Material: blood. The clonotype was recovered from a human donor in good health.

The CDR3 DNA sequence: TGCAGTGCTAGAGATCAGGGACTAGCGGGGGCGGATACGCAGTATTTT. It encodes CSARDQGLAGADTQYF. This chain links TRBV20-1 with TRBJ2-3; 14 nucleotides match TRBD2. The J segment lost 6 bases and the V segment lost 0 bases, leaving 5 bases of the junction unmatched. Germline V gene data show CDR1 as DFQATT and CDR2 as SNEGSKA (reference sequence). The CDR3 runs 16 residues.